The 12 T cell receptor beta chains listed next were all sequenced from one sample in a study of tumour-infiltrating T cells in Burkitt lymphoma. Profiled with immunoSEQ multiplex PCR; TCRdb holds only in-frame clones, not every one. The table records about 5,400 clones, more than 8% of them present only once. The sample comprised tumor tissue. These receptors all come from a human donor with diffuse large B-cell lymphoma.

This clone was counted a few times. V usage is TRBV19 and J usage is TRBJ2-3; 9 nucleotides agree with TRBD2. With 3 bases clipped from V and 9 bases from J, the junction kept 10 bases outside the gene matches. CDR1 LNHDA and CDR2 SQIVND come from the germline V gene (reference sequence). This CDR3 comprises 15 residues. CDR3 protein: CASSMGSSGGSTQYF. The CDR3 coding sequence is TGTGCCAGTAGTATGGGGAGTAGCGGGGGCAGCACGCAGTATTTT.

The rearrangement links TRBV6-5 to TRBJ1-2; 7 nucleotides line up with TRBD1. Germline V gives CDR1 MNHEY, CDR2 SVGAGI. The junction had 4 bases not matched to a gene; V was cut back by 5 bases and J by 1 base. This CDR3 is 14 amino acids long. This chain's CDR3 is CASSPRGHNYGYTF. In nucleotides, the CDR3 is TGTGCCAGCAGTCCGAGGGGGCATAACTATGGCTACACCTTC.

This clone came up a few times. V usage is TRBV9 and J usage is TRBJ2-1, with D perhaps TRBD2 (5 bases). This CDR3 has 13 residues. Per the germline V gene, CDR1 is SGDLS and CDR2 is YYNGEE. Trimming pared 4 bases from V and 7 bases from J, leaving 12 bases between. For the CDR3, the DNA is TGTGCCAGCAGCCTTCCGGGCGGGAATGAGCAGTTCTTC. Residues: CASSLPGGNEQFF.

This clone was detected a few times. The chain joins TRBV18 to TRBJ2-2; D may match TRBD1 or TRBD2 (5 bases each). Trimming took off 5 bases at V and 4 bases at J, with 26 bases between the two ends. The V gene's germline CDR1 is KGHSH and CDR2 LQKENI. CDR3 length: 19 residues. In DNA, the CDR3 is TGTGCCAGCTCAGTCACAGCGTCGGCGGTCAAGGGGACCACCGGGGAGCTGTTTTTT. It encodes CASSVTASAVKGTTGELFF.

This clone was seen once. The genes are TRBV6-5 and TRBJ2-6; no clear D gene. CDR1 MNHEY and CDR2 SVGAGI come from the germline V gene. The CDR3 length is 14 residues. Trimming pared 8 bases from V and 2 bases from J, leaving 10 bases between. The CDR3 bases are TGTGCCAGCTCCTCCGGCCCTGGGGCCAACGTCCTGACTTTC. Its protein product is CASSSGPGANVLTF.

A few counts support this clone. J is TRBJ2-7 and V is TRBV10-1; D possibly corresponds to TRBD2 (5 bases). This CDR3 comprises 13 residues. Trimming left V 0 bases short and J 7 bases short, with 10 bases between. Germline V gives CDR1 WNHNN, CDR2 SYGVQD (reference sequence). Here the CDR3 reads CASSESGREEQYF. The CDR3 DNA reads as TGCGCCAGCAGTGAGTCGGGTAGGGAGGAGCAGTACTTC.

This clone was seen only a few times. The rearrangement links TRBV20-1 to TRBJ1-5; 10 positions match TRBD1. CDR1 is DFQATT and CDR2 is SNEGSKA in the germline V gene (reference sequence). CDR3 length: 11 residues. The V and J ends lost 3 bases and 14 bases, in that order; junction bases with no gene match: 4. The chain's CDR3 is CSASRQGAEHF. The CDR3 DNA sequence: TGCAGTGCTAGTAGACAGGGGGCTGAGCATTTT.

This clone occurred a few times. The chain joins TRBV5-4 to TRBJ2-7; tentatively, D is TRBD2 (7 bases). V lost 3 bases and J lost 2, with 12 bases in between. Germline V gives CDR1 SGHNT, CDR2 YYREEE (reference sequence). This CDR3 region has 14 residues. CDR3 sequence reads: CASSSGGGAYEQYF. The CDR3 DNA reads TGTGCCAGCAGCTCGGGCGGGGGCGCCTACGAGCAGTACTTC.

This clone was observed a few times. The V gene is TRBV10-3, the J gene TRBJ2-5; 8 nucleotides line up with TRBD2. This CDR3 region has 16 residues. V lost 0 bases, J lost 6 bases, and 9 bases stayed unmatched. Looked up from germline, CDR1 is ENHRY and CDR2 is SYGVKD. CDR3: CAISESGLEGIQTQYF. CDR3 sequence (DNA): TGTGCCATCAGTGAGTCGGGACTAGAGGGGATACAGACCCAGTACTTC.

This clone was observed a few times. This sequence joins TRBV2 and TRBJ1-5; D may be TRBD1 (6 bases). The V and J ends lost 6 bases and 0 bases respectively, with 9 bases between them. The CDR3 is 14 amino acids. Germline CDR1 and CDR2: SNHLY and FYNNEI. DNA of the CDR3: TGTGCCAGCAGGGGGGACACTAGCAATCAGCCCCAGCATTTT. Residues: CASRGDTSNQPQHF.

This clone was seen a handful of times. The J gene is TRBJ1-5, the V gene TRBV6-6; no definite D call. Between the trimmed V and J ends, which lost 0 bases and 5 bases, there was a span of 14 bases. This CDR3 has 16 amino acids. Germline V gene data show CDR1 as MNHNY and CDR2 as SVGAGI (reference sequence). The CDR3, as DNA: TGTGCCAGCAGTTACTCGGCGGAGTCCGTTCATCAGCCCCAGCATTTT. This gives the protein CASSYSAESVHQPQHF.

The genes are TRBV19 and TRBJ1-5; D perhaps matches TRBD1 (6 bases). This CDR3 has 15 amino acids. CDR1 LNHDA and CDR2 SQIVND come from the germline V gene (reference sequence). Trimming removed 3 bases from V and 2 bases from J, with 11 bases in between. The CDR3 sequence: CASSIGTTGNQPQHF. Written as DNA, the CDR3 is TGTGCCAGTAGTATTGGGACAACGGGCAATCAGCCCCAGCATTTT.